Sequencing of this TCR beta chain was carried out in a study of shared clonotypes between healthy human individuals. The wider study: The cohort comprised two women and a few men. Their ages spanned 18 to 49 years.

Worth noting for this clone: Its antigen is as yet unknown.

General study findings and limits: Estimated richness was generally greater in naive than memory subsets. Only blood was sampled; tissue repertoires likely differ.

DNA at approximately 200 ng, 25,000 to 30,000 T cell genomes, went into sorted-subset replicate PCRs. Libraries were prepared by immunoSEQ multiplex PCR; TCRdb keeps only in-frame clonotypes and omits some of them. The table includes about 710,000 clones, around three quarters detected once. With V trimmed by 1 base and J by 5 bases, 18 bases remained unmatched. CDR3 length: 19 residues. Germline V gene data show CDR1 as SGHVS and CDR2 as FNYEAQ. Source material: memory CD4+ T cells sorted from blood. Subset reported: CD45RA-negative fraction. This clonotype originated in a woman in her twenties or thirties in good health. The genes are TRBV7-6 and TRBJ2-7, with TRBD1 matching 9 bases. As DNA, the CDR3 is TGTGCCAGCAGCTTAGTCCCTAATCTGGCGGGACAGGGTTTCCACGAGCAGTACTTC. As protein: CASSLVPNLAGQGFHEQYF.